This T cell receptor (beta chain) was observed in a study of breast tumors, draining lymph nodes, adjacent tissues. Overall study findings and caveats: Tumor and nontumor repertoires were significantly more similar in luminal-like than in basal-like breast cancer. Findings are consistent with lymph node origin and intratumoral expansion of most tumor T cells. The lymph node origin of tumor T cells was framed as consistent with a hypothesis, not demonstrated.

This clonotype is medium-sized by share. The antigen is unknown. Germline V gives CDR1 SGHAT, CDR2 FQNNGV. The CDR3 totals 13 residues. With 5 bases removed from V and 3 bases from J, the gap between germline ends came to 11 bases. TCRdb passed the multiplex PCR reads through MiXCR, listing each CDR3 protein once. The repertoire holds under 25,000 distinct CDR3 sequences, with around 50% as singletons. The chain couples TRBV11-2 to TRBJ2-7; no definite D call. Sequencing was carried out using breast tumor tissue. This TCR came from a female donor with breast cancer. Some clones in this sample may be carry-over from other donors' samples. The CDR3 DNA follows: TGTGCCAGCAGCCCCCGACAAGGCTACGAGCAGTACTTC. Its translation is CASSPRQGYEQYF.